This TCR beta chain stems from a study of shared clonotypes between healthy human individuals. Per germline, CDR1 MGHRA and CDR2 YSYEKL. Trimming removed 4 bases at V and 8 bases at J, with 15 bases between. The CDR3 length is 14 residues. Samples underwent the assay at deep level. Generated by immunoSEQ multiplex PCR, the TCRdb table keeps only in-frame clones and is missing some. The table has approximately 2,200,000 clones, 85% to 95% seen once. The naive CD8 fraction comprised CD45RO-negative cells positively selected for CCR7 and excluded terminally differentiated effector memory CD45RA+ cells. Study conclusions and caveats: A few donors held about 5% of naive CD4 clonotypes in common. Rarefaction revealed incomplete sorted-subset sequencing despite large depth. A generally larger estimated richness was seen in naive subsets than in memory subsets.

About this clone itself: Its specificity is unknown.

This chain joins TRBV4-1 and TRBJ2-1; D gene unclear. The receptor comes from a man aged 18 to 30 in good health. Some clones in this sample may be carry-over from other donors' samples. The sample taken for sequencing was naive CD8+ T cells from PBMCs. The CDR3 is CASSLPPGLDEQFF. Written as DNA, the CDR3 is TGCGCCAGCAGCCTCCCTCCCGGGCTAGATGAGCAGTTCTTC.